Listed below are T cell receptor beta chains from one sample, sequenced in a study of CD8 T cells in Susac syndrome. One entry per CDR3 protein, called by TCRdb with MiXCR from the immunoSEQ multiplex PCR reads. The sample lists roughly 110,000 distinct CDR3 sequences, 92% seen once, with 0.13% to 0.15% in the top ten. Sequences were obtained from CD4+ T cells from PBMCs. All receptors derive from a human donor in good health. The conserved cysteine and the conserved F or W are not part of the CDR3 here. D genes are given only for firm matches. Clone size appears in some rows only: once, few, many, or a class for an expanded clone.

V	J	size	D	CDR3
TRBV6-5	TRBJ2-3	NA	TRBD2	ASSYDGGGTDTQY
TRBV7-2	TRBJ1-1	NA	NA	ASSLAGKMNTEAF
TRBV30	TRBJ1-3	NA	NA	AWSSGTGNTIY
TRBV7-9	TRBJ1-1	NA	NA	ASSNPTGRGEAF
TRBV7-2	TRBJ2-3	NA	NA	ASSARTSTDTQY
TRBV7-2	TRBJ1-2	NA	TRBD1	ASSSLTGTGYGYT
TRBV2	TRBJ2-3	NA	TRBD2	ASSGLAVSTDTQY
TRBV30	TRBJ2-7	NA	NA	ALETGGYEQY
TRBV28	TRBJ1-5	NA	NA	AGGGGSNQPQH
TRBV9	TRBJ2-7	NA	NA	ASSPFDEGYEQY
TRBV2	TRBJ2-2	NA	TRBD2	ASSEDSGRKAGELF
TRBV2	TRBJ2-6	NA	NA	ASSVLAEASGANVLT
TRBV3-1	TRBJ1-2	NA	NA	ASSQVAAGGYT
TRBV29-1	TRBJ2-7	NA	TRBD1	SVEGDRGPYEQY
TRBV4-2	TRBJ2-5	NA	NA	ASSQAGTQETQY
TRBV12-5	TRBJ2-7	NA	NA	ASGPDSYEQY
TRBV5-1	TRBJ2-3	NA	NA	ASSLVGADTDTQY
TRBV5-8	TRBJ2-5	NA	TRBD1	ASNRGQQETQY
TRBV7-2	TRBJ1-6	NA	NA	ASSLSGVISPLH
TRBV9	TRBJ2-7	NA	NA	ASSSRGTGALGEQY
TRBV20-1	TRBJ2-7	NA	NA	SARAFVTAYEQY
TRBV7-3	TRBJ2-3	NA	TRBD2	ASRPKAGGVSTDTQY
TRBV29-1	TRBJ2-5	once	NA	SVDSGPG
TRBV30	TRBJ2-7	NA	TRBD2	AWSGGLASEQY
TRBV3-1	TRBJ2-1	NA	TRBD2	ASSPIKPAGAGNEQF
TRBV24-1	TRBJ2-6	NA	TRBD1	ATSEGTGTGANVLT
TRBV7-9	TRBJ2-7	NA	NA	ASSSLTVSSYEQY
TRBV5-1	TRBJ1-1	NA	NA	ASSLGVGENTEAF
TRBV6-2/TRBV6-3	TRBJ2-7	NA	TRBD1	ASRKTGTGIYEQY
TRBV7-2	TRBJ2-3	NA	NA	ASSLGVTDTQY
TRBV6-2/TRBV6-3	TRBJ2-1	NA	NA	ASSLLLSAEQF
TRBV7-3	TRBJ1-1	NA	TRBD1	ASSLGRTGNTEAF
TRBV20-1	TRBJ2-7	NA	TRBD1	SAPGQGRTSYEQY
TRBV12-3/TRBV12-4	TRBJ2-7	NA	NA	ASSPIRGGEQY
TRBV5-6	TRBJ1-1	NA	NA	ASSYYAGGDAF
TRBV6-2/TRBV6-3	TRBJ2-1	NA	NA	ASSRSEYNEQF
TRBV30	TRBJ1-1	NA	NA	AWSQTGNTEAF
TRBV5-1	TRBJ1-4	NA	TRBD1	ASSLARGPNEKLF
TRBV6-5	TRBJ2-7	once	NA	ASTRAGSYEQY
TRBV6-6	TRBJ2-3	few	NA	ASSSGASTDTQY